This passage covers 2 T cell receptor beta chains from one sample sequenced in a study of shared clonotypes between healthy human individuals. Naive CD8 cells, CD45RO-negative and positively selected for CCR7, excluded terminally differentiated effector memory CD45RA+ cells. Measured with immunoSEQ multiplex PCR; TCRdb has only the in-frame clones, and not every one. Of about 870,000 clones in the sample, more than 85% are singletons; the top ten hold nearly 25%. The sample taken for sequencing was naive CD8+ T cells sorted from blood. The receptor source for this set is a man aged 30 to 39 in good health.

The chain is built from TRBV9 and TRBJ2-3; 8 bases map to TRBD1. The CDR3 totals 15 residues. Germline V CDR1 and CDR2: SGDLS, YYNGEE. The J segment lost 6 bases and the V segment lost 2 bases, leaving 8 bases of the junction unmatched. For the CDR3, the DNA is TGTGCCAGCAGCGTCAGGGGGCTAGTCGGGGATACGCAGTATTTT. Protein sequence: CASSVRGLVGDTQYF.

V is TRBV11-2 and J is TRBJ1-4; D possibly corresponds to TRBD1 (6 bases). CDR3 length: 16 amino acids. Between the trimmed V and J ends, which lost 4 bases and 0 bases, there was a span of 12 bases. Germline assignment: CDR1 SGHAT and CDR2 FQNNGV. For the CDR3, the DNA is TGTGCCAGCAGCTCCCGACAGGCAGCAACTAATGAAAAACTGTTTTTT. As protein: CASSSRQAATNEKLFF.